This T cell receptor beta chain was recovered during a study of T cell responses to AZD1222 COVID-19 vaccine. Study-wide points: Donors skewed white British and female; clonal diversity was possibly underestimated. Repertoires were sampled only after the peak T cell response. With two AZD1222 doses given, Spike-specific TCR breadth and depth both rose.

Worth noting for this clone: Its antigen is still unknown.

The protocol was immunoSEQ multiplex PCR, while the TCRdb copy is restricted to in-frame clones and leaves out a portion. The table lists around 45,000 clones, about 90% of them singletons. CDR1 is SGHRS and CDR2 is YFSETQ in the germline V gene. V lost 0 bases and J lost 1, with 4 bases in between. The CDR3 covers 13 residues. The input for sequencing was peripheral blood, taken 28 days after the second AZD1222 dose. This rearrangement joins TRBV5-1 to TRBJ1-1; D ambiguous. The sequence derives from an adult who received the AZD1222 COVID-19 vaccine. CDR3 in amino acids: CASSLERNTEAFF. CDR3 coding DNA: TGCGCCAGCAGCTTGGAGAGGAACACTGAAGCTTTCTTT. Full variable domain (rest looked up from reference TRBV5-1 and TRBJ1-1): KAGVTQTPRYLIKTRGQQVTLSCSPISGHRSVSWYQQTPGQGLQFLFEYFSETQRNKGNFPGRFSGRQFSNSRSEMNVSTLELGDSALYLCASSLERNTEAFFGQGTRLTVV.